This T cell receptor beta chain originates from a study of T-cell reconstitution after alpha-beta-depleted transplantation in children. Preparation of the TCRbeta library involved a method that used unique molecular identifiers. Using its own MiXCR run on the PCR reads, TCRdb lists one record per CDR3 protein. This table has hundreds of thousands of distinct CDR3 sequences, about 16% appearing once. Study-level points and caveats: A year had passed since transplant, and T-cell counts and diversity by then came mostly from newly produced T cells. Reported findings indicate that, about two months after transplant, alpha-beta T cells came from several hundred expanded clones, which were derived from non-depleted graft cells. Surviving recipient T cells and thymic progenitors underlay high day-60 TCRbeta diversity in some patients.

The CDR3 is 16 residues long. Germline loops: CDR1 LGHDT, CDR2 YNNKEL (reference sequence). With V trimmed by 2 bases and J by 4 bases, 9 bases remained unmatched. In regard to this clonotype: Its antigen is currently unknown.

The V call is TRBV3-1, the J call TRBJ2-7; 9 positions agree with TRBD1. The TCR originated in a boy younger than two who had a stem cell transplant for Wiskott-Aldrich syndrome, so the T cells may come from the graft donor. The sequences come from PBMCs, mostly from graft donor cells, collected 360 days after TCRalphabeta/CD19-depleted stem cell transplant. As DNA, the CDR3 is TGTGCCAGCAGCCAAATTAACAGGGACAGGGCTTACGAGCAGTACTTC. Protein: CASSQINRDRAYEQYF.